This T cell receptor beta chain was retrieved from a study of T cell responses to AZD1222 COVID-19 vaccine. Study-wide results and caveats: Clonal diversity was possibly underestimated, and the donors were mostly white British, with more females. The study found Spike-specific TCR breadth and depth rose after two AZD1222 doses. Seropositive status at baseline applied to only 5 to 7 AZD1222 recipients.

Assay: immunoSEQ multiplex PCR; the TCRdb copy retains only in-frame clones and omits some. This sample has about 88,000 clones, with about 92% found just once. On this clone itself: What it binds is not known.

This CDR3 spans 15 amino acids. CDR1 and CDR2 from the germline V gene are SGHNT and YYREEE (reference sequence). Trimming took 3 bases from V and 5 from J, leaving 17 bases between them. Sequenced material: peripheral blood, taken on day 0 of AZD1222 vaccination. The J gene is TRBJ2-5, the V gene TRBV5-4; TRBD2 is a possible D gene (6 bases). The TCR was taken from an adult in good health. CDR3 region: CASSWGVVGGETQYF. CDR3 nucleotide sequence: TGTGCCAGCAGCTGGGGGGTGGTCGGTGGGGAGACCCAGTACTTC.